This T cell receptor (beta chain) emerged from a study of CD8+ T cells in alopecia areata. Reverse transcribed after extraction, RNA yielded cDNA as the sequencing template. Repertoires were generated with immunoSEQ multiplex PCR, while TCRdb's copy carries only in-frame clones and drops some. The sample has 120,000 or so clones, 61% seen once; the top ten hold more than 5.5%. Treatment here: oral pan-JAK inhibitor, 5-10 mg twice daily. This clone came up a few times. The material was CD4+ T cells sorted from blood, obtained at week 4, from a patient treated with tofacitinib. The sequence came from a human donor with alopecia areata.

The CDR3 is CASSQLRESYTGELFF. CDR3 sequence (DNA): TGCGCCAGCAGCCAACTCCGGGAGAGTTACACCGGGGAGCTGTTTTTT. The genes are TRBV4-3 and TRBJ2-2, with a possible D match to TRBD2 (6 bases). The CDR3 is made up of 16 amino acids. Per germline, CDR1 LGHNA and CDR2 YSLEER. Trimming took 2 bases from V and 3 from J, leaving 13 bases between them.